A selection of T cell receptor beta chains follows, all from one sample in a study of blood T cell repertoires in COVID-19. Assay used: immunoSEQ multiplex PCR; TCRdb lists only in-frame clones, some missing. The sample has some 89,000 clones; roughly 80% are singletons. Sequencing was done on a sample of peripheral blood. These receptor sequences come from a man aged 55 to 69 with acute or convalescent COVID-19. Each CDR3 is given with its conserved first and last residue. D genes are given only for firm matches. Only some rows state a clone size, as once, few, many or a class for expanded clones.

NA	NA	TRBV5-6	TRBJ1-4	CASSSTGPGAGKKLFF	TGTGCCAGCAGCTCCACGGGCCCAGGGGCGGGTAAAAAACTGTTTTTT
TRBD2	NA	TRBV5-6	TRBJ2-5	CASSTGTSGRISQETQYF	TGTGCCAGCAGCACCGGGACTAGCGGGAGAATATCCCAAGAGACCCAGTACTTC
NA	once	TRBV7-9	TRBJ1-1	CASSSGSTEAFF	TGTGCCAGCAGCTCAGGATCAACTGAAGCTTTCTTT
NA	NA	TRBV9	TRBJ1-1	CASSAAGSLRRAFF	TGTGCCAGCAGCGCGGCGGGAAGTCTACGTCGGGCTTTCTTT
TRBD2	NA	TRBV7-3	TRBJ2-1	CASRGLANEQFF	TGTGCCAGTAGGGGACTAGCTAATGAGCAGTTCTTC
TRBD1	NA	TRBV6-5	TRBJ2-3	CASRWDRGQDTQYF	TGTGCCAGCAGGTGGGACAGGGGGCAAGATACGCAGTATTTT
TRBD1	NA	TRBV2	TRBJ1-2	CASKLLGQGAGNTF	TGTGCCAGCAAGCTCCTGGGACAGGGAGCGGGAAACACCTTC
NA	NA	TRBV28	TRBJ2-2	CASSSWGRDTGELFF	TGTGCCAGCAGCTCCTGGGGGCGGGACACCGGGGAGCTGTTTTTT
TRBD1	NA	TRBV2	TRBJ2-5	CASSERTGRETQYF	TGTGCCAGCAGCGAAAGGACAGGGCGGGAGACCCAGTACTTC
TRBD1	few	TRBV27	TRBJ2-7	CASSLSGTGSSEQYF	TGTGCCAGCAGTTTATCGGGGACAGGCTCGTCTGAGCAGTACTTC
NA	NA	TRBV30	TRBJ1-6	CAWKREGGQYNSPLHF	TGTGCCTGGAAGAGGGAGGGCGGTCAGTATAATTCACCCCTCCACTTT
NA	NA	TRBV6-5	TRBJ2-1	CASSYSTPSANNEQFF	TGTGCCAGCAGTTACTCGACCCCTAGCGCTAACAATGAGCAGTTCTTC
TRBD1	NA	TRBV7-2	TRBJ2-7	CASSLNQGAGLTYEQYF	TGTGCCAGCAGCTTAAATCAGGGGGCAGGGCTGACCTACGAGCAGTACTTC
NA	NA	TRBV29-1	TRBJ1-6	CSVESGPNSPLHF	TGCAGCGTTGAATCTGGGCCCAATTCACCCCTCCACTTT
NA	NA	TRBV15	TRBJ2-2	CATSRQWRGRDTGELFF	TGTGCCACCAGCAGACAATGGAGGGGGCGAGACACCGGGGAGCTGTTTTTT
NA	NA	TRBV2	TRBJ1-1	CASSEAEGVDEAFF	TGTGCCAGCAGTGAAGCGGAGGGTGTCGATGAAGCTTTCTTT
TRBD1	many	TRBV6-2/TRBV6-3	TRBJ1-1	CASSYTTGGVVNTEAFF	TGTGCCAGCAGTTACACGACAGGGGGGGTCGTGAACACTGAAGCTTTCTTT
NA	NA	TRBV27	TRBJ1-1	CASSLRQVGPLEAFF	TGTGCCAGCAGTTTGCGTCAGGTCGGCCCTCTTGAAGCTTTCTTT
NA	once	TRBV7-9	TRBJ2-5	CASSLARTQETQYF	TGTGCCAGCAGCTTAGCGCGTACCCAAGAGACCCAGTACTTC
TRBD1	few	TRBV7-2	TRBJ2-5	CASSPDRAQETQYF	TGTGCCAGCAGCCCCGACAGGGCACAAGAGACCCAGTACTTC